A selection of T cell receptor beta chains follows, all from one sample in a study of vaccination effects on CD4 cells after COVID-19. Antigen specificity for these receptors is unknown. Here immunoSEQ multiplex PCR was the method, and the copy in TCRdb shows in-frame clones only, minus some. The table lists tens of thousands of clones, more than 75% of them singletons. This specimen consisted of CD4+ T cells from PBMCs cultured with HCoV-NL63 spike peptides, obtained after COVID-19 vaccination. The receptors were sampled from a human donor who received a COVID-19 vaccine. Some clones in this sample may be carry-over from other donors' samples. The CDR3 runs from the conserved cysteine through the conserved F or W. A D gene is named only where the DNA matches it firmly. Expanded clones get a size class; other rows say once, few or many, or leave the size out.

CASSLVGTGGMGSNQPQHF,TGTGCCAGCAGCTTAGTGGGTACAGGGGGCATGGGGAGCAATCAGCCCCAGCATTTT,TRBD1,TRBJ1-5,TRBV7-2,.
CASSQARLAGRRQTQYF,TGTGCCAGCAGCCAAGCGAGACTAGCGGGGCGGCGGCAGACCCAGTACTTC,TRBD2,TRBJ2-5,TRBV3-1/TRBV3-2,.
CASSDPQRTPDTQYF,TGTGCCAGTAGTGACCCTCAAAGGACGCCAGATACGCAGTATTTT,.,TRBJ2-3,TRBV19,.
CAWRATGGPYNSPLHF,TGTGCCTGGAGAGCGACAGGGGGCCCCTATAATTCACCCCTCCACTTT,TRBD1,TRBJ1-6,TRBV30,.
CASSSRTGGRLAEAFF,TGTGCCAGCAGCTCACGGACAGGAGGTCGTTTAGCTGAAGCTTTCTTT,TRBD1,TRBJ1-1,TRBV13,.
CASSPGDRGNYGYTF,TGTGCCAGCTCACCGGGGGACAGGGGAAACTATGGCTACACCTTC,TRBD1,TRBJ1-2,TRBV18,.
CASSTQFGQGNYGYTF,TGTGCCAGCAGCACCCAATTTGGACAGGGCAACTATGGCTACACCTTC,TRBD1,TRBJ1-2,TRBV7-2,once
CASSHSIGGPHNEQFF,TGTGCCAGCAGCCATTCGATCGGGGGGCCTCACAATGAGCAGTTCTTC,.,TRBJ2-1,TRBV3-1/TRBV3-2,.
CASSPPSLNKGNTEAFF,TGTGCCAGCTCACCACCCTCCCTAAATAAGGGGAACACTGAAGCTTTCTTT,.,TRBJ1-1,TRBV18,.
CASSWYPDTQYF,TGTGCCAGCAGTTGGTACCCAGATACGCAGTATTTT,.,TRBJ2-3,TRBV6-2/TRBV6-3,.
CAIAQGQGAPTNEKLFF,TGTGCCATCGCACAAGGACAGGGGGCGCCGACTAATGAAAAACTGTTTTTT,TRBD1,TRBJ1-4,TRBV10-3,.
CASSSGTDTDTQYF,TGTGCCAGCAGCTCTGGGACAGACACAGATACGCAGTATTTT,TRBD1,TRBJ2-3,TRBV11-3,once
CASPLGQFPHDDDSTDTQYF,TGTGCCAGCCCCCTCGGACAGTTCCCCCACGACGACGATAGCACAGATACGCAGTATTTT,.,TRBJ2-3,TRBV5-8,.
CASSQDREQSSTDTQYF,TGCGCCAGCAGCCAAGATAGAGAACAGTCTAGCACAGATACGCAGTATTTT,.,TRBJ2-3,TRBV4-1,.
CASSDDASNYNEQFF,TGTGCCAGCAGTGACGACGCCTCTAATTACAATGAGCAGTTCTTC,.,TRBJ2-1,TRBV2,.
CASSQSGRGQETQYF,TGCGCCAGCAGCCAATCCGGTAGGGGGCAAGAGACCCAGTACTTC,.,TRBJ2-5,TRBV4-1,.
CASSFRGGAFSQETQYF,TGTGCCAGCAGCTTCAGAGGGGGGGCCTTTTCCCAAGAGACCCAGTACTTC,.,TRBJ2-5,TRBV5-8,.
CASSFRTLDTQYF,TGTGCCAGCAGTTTCAGGACCTTGGATACGCAGTATTTT,.,TRBJ2-3,TRBV27,.
CASSISDYGYTF,TGTGCCAGTAGTATCTCGGACTATGGCTACACCTTC,.,TRBJ1-2,TRBV19,.
CASTGSSDTQYF,TGTGCCAGCACTGGGAGCTCAGATACGCAGTATTTT,.,TRBJ2-3,TRBV2,.
CASSRTSGGAGTDTQYF,TGCGCCAGCAGCCGGACTAGCGGGGGGGCTGGTACAGATACGCAGTATTTT,TRBD2,TRBJ2-3,TRBV5-1,.
CASNPRGQGAGVNYGYTF,TGTGCCAGCAACCCAAGGGGACAGGGGGCCGGGGTTAACTATGGCTACACCTTC,TRBD1,TRBJ1-2,TRBV4-2,once
CATSASRMGNQPQHF,TGTGCCACCAGTGCATCTCGGATGGGCAATCAGCCCCAGCATTTT,.,TRBJ1-5,TRBV24-1,few
CASSFRASTSGANVLTF,TGTGCCAGCAGCTTTAGGGCTTCCACCTCTGGGGCCAACGTCCTGACTTTC,.,TRBJ2-6,TRBV11-3,.
CASSQEGRGANVLTF,TGCGCCAGCAGCCAAGAGGGTAGGGGGGCCAACGTCCTGACTTTC,.,TRBJ2-6,TRBV4-3,once
CASSIIDTGGYTF,TGTGCCAGTAGTATAATTGACACAGGGGGCTACACCTTC,.,TRBJ1-2,TRBV19,.
CASRDARYGYTF,TGTGCCAGCAGGGACGCACGCTATGGCTACACCTTC,.,TRBJ1-2,TRBV2,.
CASRRARTNEKLFF,TGTGCCAGTAGGAGAGCGAGGACTAATGAAAAACTGTTTTTT,.,TRBJ1-4,TRBV19,few
CASSLRGQSNSPLHF,TGTGCCAGCAGCCTGAGAGGTCAGTCTAATTCACCCCTCCACTTT,.,TRBJ1-6,TRBV3-1/TRBV3-2,.
CASSDRLAGYYNEQFF,TGCGCCAGCAGTGACCGACTAGCGGGGTACTACAATGAGCAGTTCTTC,TRBD2,TRBJ2-1,TRBV10-1,.
CASDMGNQPQHF,TGTGCCAGCGACATGGGCAATCAGCCCCAGCATTTT,.,TRBJ1-5,TRBV2,.
CASSYGSWSQETQYF,TGTGCCAGCAGTTACGGTAGTTGGAGTCAAGAGACCCAGTACTTC,.,TRBJ2-5,TRBV6-6,.
CASSEFGGTSGNTIYF,TGCGCCAGCAGTGAGTTCGGCGGGACTTCTGGAAACACCATATATTTT,.,TRBJ1-3,TRBV10-1,.
CASSLRTGSTDTQYF,TGTGCCAGCAGCTTGAGGACAGGGAGCACAGATACGCAGTATTTT,TRBD1,TRBJ2-3,TRBV5-4,.
CSVGSWGSQNIQYF,TGCAGCGTCGGTAGCTGGGGGAGTCAAAACATTCAGTACTTC,.,TRBJ2-4,TRBV29-1,.
CASSQRDRVNTGELFF,TGTGCCAGCAGCCAGCGGGACAGGGTGAACACCGGGGAGCTGTTTTTT,TRBD1,TRBJ2-2,TRBV7-9,.
CASSRTGSVIGNTIYF,TGTGCCAGCAGCCGGACAGGATCGGTAATTGGAAACACCATATATTTT,TRBD1,TRBJ1-3,TRBV6-2/TRBV6-3,few
CASSSGPVGLNEQFF,TGCGCCAGCAGCTCCGGACCAGTAGGTTTAAATGAGCAGTTCTTC,.,TRBJ2-1,TRBV5-1,.
CAWSSGGEGETQYF,TGTGCCTGGAGTTCTGGCGGGGAGGGAGAGACCCAGTACTTC,TRBD2,TRBJ2-5,TRBV30,few
CASSRQGALSPGANVLTF,TGTGCCAGCAGTAGACAGGGGGCGCTGAGCCCTGGGGCCAACGTCCTGACTTTC,TRBD1,TRBJ2-6,TRBV6-4,.
CASSLLAQGGEKLFF,TGTGCCAGCAGCTTGCTCGCACAGGGAGGTGAAAAACTGTTTTTT,.,TRBJ1-4,TRBV5-8,.
CASSKEVARGRNTGELFF,TGTGCCAGCAGCAAAGAGGTCGCCCGGGGCAGAAACACCGGGGAGCTGTTTTTT,.,TRBJ2-2,TRBV21-1,few
CASSPRTSGGAIYNEQFF,TGTGCCAGCAGCCCTAGGACTAGCGGGGGGGCTATCTACAATGAGCAGTTCTTC,TRBD2,TRBJ2-1,TRBV7-6,.
CASSPRDRGFTGELFF,TGTGCCAGCTCACCCCGGGACAGGGGATTCACCGGGGAGCTGTTTTTT,TRBD1,TRBJ2-2,TRBV18,.
CASSDPGSGGAVEQFF,TGCGCCAGCAGCGACCCGGGATCGGGGGGGGCCGTTGAGCAGTTCTTC,TRBD2,TRBJ2-1,TRBV5-1,.